The entry below gives a single TCR beta chain sequence along with its context. The antigen is undetermined. The data were taken from a study of post-analysis software for immune sequencing data. For the study at large: Included among the disease courses, which were recorded for the cohort, were relapsing-remitting, secondary progressive and progressive-relapsing multiple sclerosis. Study observations and caveats: Same-batch samples co-clustered strongly by F measure. Patients used about five TRBV segments, including TRBV5-6, TRBV5-1 and TRBV20-1, more often than controls. Multiple sclerosis patients had significantly lower normalized Chao1 diversity than controls.

Trimming took off 5 bases at V and 6 bases at J, with 11 bases between the two ends. Germline V gives CDR1 SGHAT, CDR2 FQDESV (reference sequence). The CDR3 contains 13 residues. Unique molecular identifiers were built into the TCR beta cDNA libraries. One entry per CDR3 protein, called by TCRdb with MiXCR from the PCR reads. The sample holds hundreds of thousands of distinct CDR3 sequences; 59% are singletons and the top ten take approximately 10%. The gene calls are TRBV11-1 and TRBJ2-1; D call uncertain. The clonotype originates from a girl aged 2-10 years with multiple sclerosis. Specimen: blood. The CDR3 region has the DNA TGTGCCAGCAGCCCCTCTCCCCTCAATGAGCAGTTCTTC. Translated: CASSPSPLNEQFF.